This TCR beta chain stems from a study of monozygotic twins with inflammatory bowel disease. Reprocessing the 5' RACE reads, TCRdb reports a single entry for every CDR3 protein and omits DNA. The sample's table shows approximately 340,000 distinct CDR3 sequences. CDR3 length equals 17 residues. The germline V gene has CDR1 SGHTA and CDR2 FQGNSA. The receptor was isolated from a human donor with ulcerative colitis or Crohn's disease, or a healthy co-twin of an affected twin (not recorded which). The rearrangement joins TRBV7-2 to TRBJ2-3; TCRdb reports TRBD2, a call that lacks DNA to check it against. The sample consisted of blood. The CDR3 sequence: CASSAGLLQSTTDTQYF.